The clone carrying this TCR beta chain appeared many times. What it binds is not known. This record comes from a study of CD8 T cells in ankylosing spondylitis. Whole-study results and caveats: There was a TCR beta motif, made of several highly homologous variants, that appeared characteristic of ankylosing spondylitis blood.

TCRdb analysed the 5' RACE reads with MiXCR anew, one entry per CDR3 protein. The sample carries 450,000 to 550,000 distinct CDR3 sequences, approximately 5.3% recorded once. This CDR3 contains 16 residues. Germline CDR1 is MNHEY and CDR2 is SMNVEV (reference sequence). Trimming at V came to 6 bases and at J to 7 bases, leaving 11 bases not matched to a gene. This TCR was recovered from a male donor with ankylosing spondylitis. The sequencing sample was made of blood, either unsorted or a sorted T cell fraction (not recorded which). This chain joins TRBV27 and TRBJ1-4, with 10 bases identical to TRBD1. The chain's CDR3 is CASRAGTGVFSEKLFF. The CDR3 DNA is TGTGCCAGCAGAGCCGGGACAGGGGTGTTTAGTGAAAAACTGTTTTTT.